The clone carrying this T cell receptor beta chain showed up many times. The antigen is undetermined. This sample was included in a study of T cell repertoires in cytomegalovirus infection. CDR3 length equals 15 residues. J gave up 0 bases and V 4 bases, and 5 bases lay outside the gene matches. A single record per CDR3 protein comes from TCRdb applying MiXCR to the reads. The sample lists approximately 730,000 distinct CDR3 sequences, about 28% occurring once. This clonotype was sampled from a human donor in good health (CMV status not recorded). Some clones in this sample may be carry-over from other donors' samples. This rearrangement joins TRBV12-3 or TRBV12-4 to TRBJ1-2; TRBD1 matches at 7 bases. Sequences were derived from cultured CD8+ T cells from PBMCs, sampled from culture after CMV antigen stimulation. The CDR3 reads CASSSRQGANYGYTF. In nucleotides, the CDR3 is TGTGCCAGCAGTTCTCGGCAGGGGGCTAACTATGGCTACACCTTC.